This TCR beta chain was recovered during a study of shared clonotypes between healthy human individuals. This clone was seen a handful of times. Its antigen is currently unknown. Across several immunoSEQ plates, the genomic DNA of each subset was split evenly. TCRdb's copy holds only in-frame clones and misses some; the assay was immunoSEQ multiplex PCR. The sample has roughly 1 million clones; around 76% are singletons. Study-wide points: Naive subsets generally had larger estimated richness than memory subsets.

Division of CD4+ cells produced a CD45RA+ naive subset and a CD45RA-negative memory subset. There are 14 residues in the CDR3. V lost 0 bases and J 5 bases, leaving 10 bases between the germline ends. Germline CDR1 KGHSH, CDR2 LQKENI. This receptor was identified in a man aged 18 to 29 in good health. The J gene is TRBJ2-5, the V gene TRBV18; the D gene is possibly TRBD1 (5 bases). Sequencing input: memory CD4+ T cells sorted from blood. The subset here: CD45RA-negative fraction. This CDR3 is CASSPPLYRETQYF. CDR3 coding DNA: TGTGCCAGCTCACCACCCCTGTACAGGGAGACCCAGTACTTC.